This TCR beta chain stems from a study of T-cell memory formation after mild COVID-19. Background on the study: TCR clusters showed largely donor specificity.

Each CDR3 protein is one row after TCRdb ran MiXCR on the 5' RACE reads. The sample records about 560,000 distinct CDR3 sequences, roughly 17% being singletons. V lost 4 bases to trimming and J lost 8 bases; unmatched junction nucleotides: 7. The germline gives CDR1 SQVTM, CDR2 ANQGSEA. The CDR3 runs 14 residues. The sample was PBMCs or a T cell subset sorted from them (not recorded which). The chain is built from TRBV29-1 and TRBJ2-1, with TRBD2 matching 11 bases. The sequence was obtained from an adult woman who had mild COVID-19 (a few samples of this study predate the infection). Cell type and time point are not known. The CDR3 loop reads CSVGLAGRSDEQFF. The CDR3, as DNA: TGCAGCGTTGGACTAGCGGGGCGGAGCGATGAGCAGTTCTTC.